These T cell receptor beta chains were read from a single sample in a study of blood T cells in healthy people across ages. TCRdb reprocessed the 5' RACE reads via MiXCR and lists one record per CDR3 protein. The data hold around 780,000 distinct CDR3 sequences, with under 30% observed a single time. The same sample was also used in a study of T cells of mothers and their children.

Sequencing used blood. Receptors were obtained from a boy aged 5-17 years in good health. Both conserved end residues are part of each CDR3. A D gene is named only where the DNA matches it firmly. Only part of the rows carry a size: once, few, many, or a class if the clone is expanded.

CDR3nt: TGCGCCAGCAGCTTGGCCGAGAGACAGGGAACTGGGGCCAACGTCCTGACTTTC
CDR3aa: CASSLAERQGTGANVLTF
j_gene: TRBJ2-6
len: 18
abundance: .
d_gene: TRBD1
v_gene: TRBV5-1

CDR3nt: TGTGCCAGCAGCTTAGTGCGGCCGAACCCCGTAGGGGAAAAACTGTTTTTT
CDR3aa: CASSLVRPNPVGEKLFF
j_gene: TRBJ1-4
len: 17
abundance: .
d_gene: .
v_gene: TRBV7-8

CDR3nt: TGTGCCAGCAGTTTAATTCCGGCGCCGGGGGACAATGAGCAGTTCTTC
CDR3aa: CASSLIPAPGDNEQFF
j_gene: TRBJ2-1
len: 16
abundance: .
d_gene: .
v_gene: TRBV12-3/TRBV12-4

CDR3nt: TGTGCCATCAGTGACGGAACCCACGAGCAGTACTTC
CDR3aa: CAISDGTHEQYF
j_gene: TRBJ2-7
len: 12
abundance: many
d_gene: .
v_gene: TRBV10-3

CDR3nt: TGTGCCAGCAGCTTAGAACTGGGGCAGCCCCAGCATTTT
CDR3aa: CASSLELGQPQHF
j_gene: TRBJ1-5
len: 13
abundance: .
d_gene: .
v_gene: TRBV7-7

CDR3nt: TGTGCCAGCAGTACGGTGGGACTAGACTACGAGCAGTACTTC
CDR3aa: CASSTVGLDYEQYF
j_gene: TRBJ2-7
len: 14
abundance: .
d_gene: TRBD2
v_gene: TRBV12-3/TRBV12-4

CDR3nt: TGTGCCAGCAGCCCCAGGGGCGGGGGGGGGTACCAAGAGACCCAGTACTTC
CDR3aa: CASSPRGGGGYQETQYF
j_gene: TRBJ2-5
len: 17
abundance: few
d_gene: TRBD2
v_gene: TRBV11-2

CDR3nt: TGCGCCAGCAGCTCCGGGGCGGGTTACTACGAGCAGTACTTC
CDR3aa: CASSSGAGYYEQYF
j_gene: TRBJ2-7
len: 14
abundance: few
d_gene: .
v_gene: TRBV5-1

CDR3nt: TGTGCCAGCAGCCATCCTCCGTACTTT
CDR3aa: CASSHPPYF
j_gene: TRBJ1-1
len: 9
abundance: .
d_gene: .
v_gene: TRBV5-5

CDR3nt: TGTGCCAGCATTGGGACCGCGAGAGCCCAGTACTTC
CDR3aa: CASIGTARAQYF
j_gene: TRBJ2-5
len: 12
abundance: .
d_gene: .
v_gene: TRBV28

CDR3nt: TGCGCCAGCAGTTCTAGCGGTTTGTCCTACAATGAGCAGTTCTTC
CDR3aa: CASSSSGLSYNEQFF
j_gene: TRBJ2-1
len: 15
abundance: few
d_gene: TRBD2
v_gene: TRBV5-1

CDR3nt: TGCGCCAGCAGTGTAAGACTAGCGGGAGAGACCCAGTACTTC
CDR3aa: CASSVRLAGETQYF
j_gene: TRBJ2-5
len: 14
abundance: many
d_gene: TRBD2
v_gene: TRBV10-2

CDR3nt: TGTGCCAGCAGCTTGAACCCCGGGGGCGGGAACACCGGGGAGCTGTTTTTT
CDR3aa: CASSLNPGGGNTGELFF
j_gene: TRBJ2-2
len: 17
abundance: .
d_gene: .
v_gene: TRBV5-5

CDR3nt: TGTGCCATCAGTGAGGCGGCCCAGTCCTACGAGCAGTACTTC
CDR3aa: CAISEAAQSYEQYF
j_gene: TRBJ2-7
len: 14
abundance: .
d_gene: .
v_gene: TRBV10-3

CDR3nt: TGTGCCAGCAGTGTCCGACAGGGATCCACCGGGGAGCTGTTTTTT
CDR3aa: CASSVRQGSTGELFF
j_gene: TRBJ2-2
len: 15
abundance: .
d_gene: TRBD1
v_gene: TRBV2

CDR3nt: TGTGCCAGCAGCTTAGAGGGAGGGAGCTTAGGGACCCAGTACTTC
CDR3aa: CASSLEGGSLGTQYF
j_gene: TRBJ2-5
len: 15
abundance: .
d_gene: TRBD2
v_gene: TRBV7-3

CDR3nt: TGCGCCAGCAGCGGGGGACAGGGCGATGAAAAACTGTTTTTT
CDR3aa: CASSGGQGDEKLFF
j_gene: TRBJ1-4
len: 14
abundance: few
d_gene: TRBD1
v_gene: TRBV5-1

CDR3nt: TGTGCCAGCAGCTTAGTTTTAGGGCCTGGGGCCAACGTCCTGACTTTC
CDR3aa: CASSLVLGPGANVLTF
j_gene: TRBJ2-6
len: 16
abundance: .
d_gene: .
v_gene: TRBV7-2

CDR3nt: TGTGCCAGCAGAAAAAGCTGGGACAAACCTTACGAGCAGTACTTC
CDR3aa: CASRKSWDKPYEQYF
j_gene: TRBJ2-7
len: 15
abundance: few
d_gene: .
v_gene: TRBV11-2

CDR3nt: TGCGCCAGCAGCGCCGGACAGGGGGTGAAGAATTCACCCCTCCACTTT
CDR3aa: CASSAGQGVKNSPLHF
j_gene: TRBJ1-6
len: 16
abundance: .
d_gene: TRBD1
v_gene: TRBV5-1

CDR3nt: TGTGCCAGCAGCGAAATAGCGGGGGGTCAAGAGACCCAGTACTTC
CDR3aa: CASSEIAGGQETQYF
j_gene: TRBJ2-5
len: 15
abundance: .
d_gene: TRBD2
v_gene: TRBV9

CDR3nt: TGTGCCAGCAGCCGAGGTTCAGTTTGGGGATACGAGCAGTACTTC
CDR3aa: CASSRGSVWGYEQYF
j_gene: TRBJ2-7
len: 15
abundance: few
d_gene: .
v_gene: TRBV28

CDR3nt: TGTGCCATCAGTTTACAGAACAAGAACACTGAAGCTTTCTTT
CDR3aa: CAISLQNKNTEAFF
j_gene: TRBJ1-1
len: 14
abundance: .
d_gene: .
v_gene: TRBV10-3

CDR3nt: TGTGCCAGCAGAATCGAGACAGGGGGATACGAGCAGTACTTC
CDR3aa: CASRIETGGYEQYF
j_gene: TRBJ2-7
len: 14
abundance: .
d_gene: TRBD1
v_gene: TRBV27